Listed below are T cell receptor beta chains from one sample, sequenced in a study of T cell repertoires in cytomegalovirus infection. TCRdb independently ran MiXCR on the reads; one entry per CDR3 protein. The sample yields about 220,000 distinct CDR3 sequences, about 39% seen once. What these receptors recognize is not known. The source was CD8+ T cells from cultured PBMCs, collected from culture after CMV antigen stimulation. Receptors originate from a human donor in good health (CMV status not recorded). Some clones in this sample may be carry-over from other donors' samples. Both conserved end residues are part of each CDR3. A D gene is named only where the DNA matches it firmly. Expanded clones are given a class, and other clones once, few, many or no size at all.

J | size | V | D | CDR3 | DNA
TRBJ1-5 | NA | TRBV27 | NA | CASSPTGGPNQPQHF | TGTGCCAGCAGTCCGACGGGGGGCCCCAATCAGCCCCAGCATTTT
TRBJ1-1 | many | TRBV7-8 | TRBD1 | CASSLEGQGGTEAFF | TGTGCCAGCAGCTTAGAGGGACAGGGTGGCACTGAAGCTTTCTTT
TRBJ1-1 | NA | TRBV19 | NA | CASSIGTNTEAFF | TGTGCCAGTAGTATAGGCACGAACACTGAAGCTTTCTTT
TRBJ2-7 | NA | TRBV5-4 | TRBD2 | CASSYGGSGTYEQYF | TGTGCCAGCAGCTACGGCGGTAGCGGGACATACGAGCAGTACTTC
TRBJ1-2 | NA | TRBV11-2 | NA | CASSSAQLNYGYTF | TGTGCCAGCAGTTCGGCACAGCTTAACTATGGCTACACCTTC
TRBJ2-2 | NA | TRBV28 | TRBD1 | CASSDRGLTGELFF | TGTGCCAGCAGTGACAGGGGGTTGACCGGGGAGCTGTTTTTT
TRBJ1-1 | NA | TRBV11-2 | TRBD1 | CASSGWGDRNTEAFF | TGTGCCAGCAGCGGGTGGGGGGACAGGAACACTGAAGCTTTCTTT
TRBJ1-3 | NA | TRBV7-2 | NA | CASSLAPGSRDTIYF | TGTGCCAGCAGCTTAGCCCCGGGGTCCCGGGACACCATATATTTT
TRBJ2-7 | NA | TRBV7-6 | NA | CASSLGIEQYF | TGTGCCAGCAGCTTAGGTATCGAGCAGTACTTC
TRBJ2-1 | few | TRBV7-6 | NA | CASSLDLNNEQFF | TGTGCCAGCAGCTTAGATTTAAATAATGAGCAGTTCTTC
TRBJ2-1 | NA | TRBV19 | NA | CASTLTLAYNEQFF | TGTGCCAGTACTCTAACCTTAGCCTACAATGAGCAGTTCTTC
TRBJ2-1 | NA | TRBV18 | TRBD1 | CASSPGQGANEQFF | TGTGCCAGCTCACCCGGACAGGGGGCCAATGAGCAGTTCTTC
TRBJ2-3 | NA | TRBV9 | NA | CASSVVGSPDTQYF | TGTGCCAGCAGCGTAGTTGGGAGTCCAGATACGCAGTATTTT
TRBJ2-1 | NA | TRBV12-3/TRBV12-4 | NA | CASSLETIYNEQFF | TGTGCCAGCAGTTTAGAGACTATATACAATGAGCAGTTCTTC
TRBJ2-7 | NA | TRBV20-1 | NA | CSATFVGDTSYEQYF | TGCAGTGCTACTTTCGTAGGGGACACGTCCTACGAGCAGTACTTC
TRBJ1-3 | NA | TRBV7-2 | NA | CASSLRGGSGNTTYF | TGTGCCAGCAGCTTAAGGGGTGGCTCTGGAAACACCACATATTTT
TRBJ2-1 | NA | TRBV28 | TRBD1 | CASSSSTGTGLSWDEQFF | TGTGCCAGCAGTTCCTCTACTGGGACAGGATTGAGCTGGGATGAGCAGTTCTTC
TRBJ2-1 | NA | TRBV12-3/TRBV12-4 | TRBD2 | CASTPGLAGGYNEKFF | TGTGCAAGCACCCCCGGACTAGCGGGAGGGTACAATGAGAAGTTCTTC
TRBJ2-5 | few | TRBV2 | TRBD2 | CARIELAVGSGEETQYF | TGTGCCAGAATAGAACTAGCGGTGGGTAGCGGAGAAGAGACCCAGTACTTC
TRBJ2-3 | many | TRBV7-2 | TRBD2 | CASSLETSDRDTQYF | TGTGCCAGCAGCTTAGAGACTAGCGACCGGGATACGCAGTATTTT
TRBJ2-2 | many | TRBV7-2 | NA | CASSLWDFKTGELFF | TGTGCCAGCAGCTTATGGGACTTTAAAACCGGGGAGCTGTTTTTT
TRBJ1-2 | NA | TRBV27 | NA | CASSLYPGGGEGYTF | TGTGCCAGCAGTTTATACCCCGGAGGGGGTGAAGGCTACACCTTC
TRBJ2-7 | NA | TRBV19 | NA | CASSILGGAVMNEQYF | TGTGCCAGTAGTATCCTGGGCGGAGCCGTGATGAACGAGCAGTACTTC
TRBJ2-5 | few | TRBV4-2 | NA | CASSQEAANQETQYF | TGTGCCAGCAGCCAAGAAGCGGCCAACCAAGAGACCCAGTACTTC
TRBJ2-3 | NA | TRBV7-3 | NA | CASSPTGQGTDTQYF | TGTGCCAGCAGCCCAACGGGGCAGGGCACAGATACGCAGTATTTT
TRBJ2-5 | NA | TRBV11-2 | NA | CASSPRAGSIETQYF | TGTGCCAGCAGCCCCCGCGCGGGAAGCATAGAGACCCAGTACTTC
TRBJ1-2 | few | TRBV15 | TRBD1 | CATSGWDSPNYGYTF | TGTGCCACCAGCGGATGGGACAGTCCTAACTATGGCTACACCTTC
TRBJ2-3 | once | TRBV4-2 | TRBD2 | CASSQGLAGGGITDTQYF | TGTGCCAGCAGCCAAGGGCTAGCGGGAGGGGGGATCACAGATACGCAGTATTTT
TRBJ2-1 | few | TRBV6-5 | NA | CAAGGGGFKNEQFF | TGTGCCGCCGGGGGAGGGGGATTCAAGAATGAGCAGTTCTTC
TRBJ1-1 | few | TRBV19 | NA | CASSITGARTEAFF | TGTGCCAGTAGTATAACGGGGGCTCGAACTGAAGCTTTCTTT
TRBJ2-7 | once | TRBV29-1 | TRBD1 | CSVAGGLSYEQYF | TGCAGCGTCGCAGGGGGCCTCTCCTACGAGCAGTACTTC
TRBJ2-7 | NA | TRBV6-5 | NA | CASSYFHREGSDPYEQYF | TGTGCCAGCAGTTACTTTCACCGAGAGGGGAGTGATCCTTACGAGCAGTACTTC
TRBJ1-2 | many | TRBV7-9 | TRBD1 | CASRSTGTTYGYTF | TGTGCCAGCCGATCGACAGGGACTACCTATGGCTACACCTTC
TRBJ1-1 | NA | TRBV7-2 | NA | CASSLDSGLNTEAFF | TGTGCCAGCAGCTTGGACAGCGGACTGAACACTGAAGCTTTCTTT
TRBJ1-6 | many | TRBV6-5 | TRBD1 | CASSYNDRVDSPLHF | TGTGCCAGCAGTTACAATGACAGGGTGGATTCACCCCTCCACTTT
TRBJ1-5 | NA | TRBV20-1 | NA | CSANTAVGAAGNQPQHF | TGCAGTGCTAACACCGCTGTGGGGGCCGCAGGCAATCAGCCCCAGCATTTT
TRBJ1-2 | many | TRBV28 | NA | CASSFSGPGFYGYTF | TGTGCCAGCAGTTTTTCTGGCCCTGGGTTCTATGGCTACACCTTC
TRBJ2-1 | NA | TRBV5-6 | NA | CASRRVLGHNEQFF | TGTGCCAGCAGGCGGGTCCTCGGGCACAATGAGCAGTTCTTC
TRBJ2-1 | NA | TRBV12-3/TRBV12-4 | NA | CASSPQVGNEQFF | TGTGCCAGCAGTCCCCAAGTAGGGAATGAGCAGTTCTTC
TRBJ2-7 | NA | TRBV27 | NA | CASSLSWGGGTGAYEQYF | TGTGCCAGCAGTTTATCTTGGGGGGGGGGGACAGGAGCCTACGAGCAGTACTTC